This T cell receptor beta chain originates from a study of T cells in pancreatic ductal adenocarcinoma listed by TCRdb under 2017. Turning to the overall study: The work assessed suppressive cells as well as CD8+ T cells infiltrating resected pancreatic ductal adenocarcinoma, measuring their numbers, locations, and properties, in order to shed light on the adaptive T-cell response that occurs naturally. Paper-wide results and their limitations: Tumor versus blood clonality comparisons may be biased because tumors are enriched in CD45RO+ effector rather than naive T cells, biasing toward lower diversity. No significant difference in T-cell clonality was found between tumor and blood, with mean clonality of about 0.1 in tumors and approximately 0.07 in blood. Blood samples had more total productive templates and 6 to 8-fold more unique clonotypes than tumor samples. Since most people with pancreatic cancer show up with disease that cannot be operated on, the resected cohort was biased toward the minority who had early-stage disease.

As concerns this clone: Its antigen is unknown. No qualities accompany the bases; no much larger clone lies one base away.

The CDR3 has 14 amino acids, counting the end cysteine and phenylalanine. Left in the record is the CDR3 DNA by itself, 42 bases read in frame from the first base. Reading the germline V gene gives CDR1 SGHTA and CDR2 FQGNSA. V loses 2 bases of germline sequence and J loses 0 bases, and the interval between the two ends is 5 bases. The pancreatic ductal adenocarcinoma patients who were selected had gone through surgery without receiving any neoadjuvant therapy. Peripheral blood was collected in heparin tubes, and PBMCs were isolated by histopaque density gradient and cryopreserved in around 9.2% DMSO. Genomic DNA was extracted from six or seven PBMC and 9 flash-frozen tumor specimens using the DNeasy Blood and Tissue Kit with Proteinase K and RNase treatment. The immunoSEQ hsTCRB kit was used to amplify TCR beta CDR3 regions from genomic DNA. An Illumina HiSeq system was used for high-throughput TRB CDR3 sequencing. For the original study's pipeline: The immunoSEQ software was used to analyze sequencing reads, and nonproductive sequences containing premature stops or frame-shifts were excluded. Clonality of the repertoire was calculated as one minus Shannon entropy normalized by log2 of the number of unique productive sequences. The immuneACCESS repertoire file appears here via TCRdb, limited to in-frame rearrangements. These files lack a portion of the clones; in checked studies, under half of the deficit traces to unresolved V genes, and the cause of the others is not known. That table is the source of V, J and clone size, and D and trimming were worked out from the DNA. The sample table holds roughly 11,000 clones, of which roughly 85% were seen once. The biggest ten clones account for roughly 18% of the sample.

The sequenced material came from PBMCs. The receptor comes from a human donor with pancreatic ductal adenocarcinoma. This chain joins TRBV7-2 to TRBJ1-3; the D gene cannot be named for sure. The nucleotide sequence reads as follows: TGTGCCAGCAGCTTACAGAGCTCTGGAAACACCATATATTTT. Its amino acids are CASSLQSSGNTIYF.